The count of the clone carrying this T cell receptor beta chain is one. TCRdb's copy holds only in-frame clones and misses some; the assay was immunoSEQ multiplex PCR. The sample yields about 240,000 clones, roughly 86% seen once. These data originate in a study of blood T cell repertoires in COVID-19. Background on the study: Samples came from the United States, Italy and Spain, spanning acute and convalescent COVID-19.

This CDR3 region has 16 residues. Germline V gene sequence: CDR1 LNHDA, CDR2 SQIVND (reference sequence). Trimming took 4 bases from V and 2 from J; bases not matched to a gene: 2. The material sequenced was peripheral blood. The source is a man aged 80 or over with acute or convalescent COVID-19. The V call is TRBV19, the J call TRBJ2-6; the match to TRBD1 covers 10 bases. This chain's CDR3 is CASSRQGAPGANVLTF. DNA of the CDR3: TGTGCCAGTAGTAGACAGGGGGCACCTGGGGCCAACGTCCTGACTTTC.